Below, 20 T cell receptor beta chains from the same sample are listed, as sequenced in a study of T cell responses to AZD1222 COVID-19 vaccine. The repertoire was sequenced with immunoSEQ multiplex PCR; TCRdb's copy has only in-frame clones and lacks some. The repertoire holds roughly 56,000 clones, with about 81% as singletons. The sequences come from peripheral blood, collected 28 days after the second AZD1222 dose. These receptors were collected from an adult who received the AZD1222 COVID-19 vaccine.

This chain connects TRBV6-2 or TRBV6-3 to TRBJ2-7; 11 bases match TRBD1. Germline CDR1 reads MNHEY; CDR2 reads SVGEGT. J lost 1 base, V lost 6 bases, and 2 bases had no gene match. This CDR3 is 14 amino acids long. In DNA form, the CDR3 reads TGTGCCAGCAGCGGACAGGGGGCTTCCTACGAGCAGTACTTC. It is translated as CASSGQGASYEQYF.

There are a few counts of this clone. The chain links TRBV18 to TRBJ1-4; D may be TRBD1 (6 bases). V was shortened by 3 bases and J by 10 bases, with 12 bases between the two germline ends. Germline CDR1 KGHSH, CDR2 LQKENI. CDR3 size: 13 residues. This CDR3 is CASSPSGDGKLFF. The CDR3 DNA reads TGTGCCAGCTCACCCTCAGGGGACGGAAAACTGTTTTTT. The full variable domain, its missing parts supplied by reference TRBV18 and TRBJ1-4, is NAGVMQNPRHLVRRRGQEARLRCSPMKGHSHVYWYRQLPEEGLKFMVYLQKENIIDESGMPKERFSAEFPKEGPSILRIQQVVRGDSAAYFCASSPSGDGKLFFGSGTQLSVL.

The chain joins TRBV7-9 to TRBJ2-5, with 8 bases that match TRBD1. V lost 5 bases and J lost 5; bases outside the gene matches: 10. The CDR3 has 15 residues. CDR1 is SEHNR and CDR2 is FQNEAQ in the germline V gene (reference sequence). In DNA, the CDR3 is TGTGCCAGCAGCCCCTTGACAGGGGCAGGGGAGACCCAGTACTTC. Protein: CASSPLTGAGETQYF.

Written as DNA, the CDR3 is TGTGCCAGCAGCTATCGGGACTCGCCCTTCAATGCCTACAATGAGCAGTTCTTC. Translation gives CASSYRDSPFNAYNEQFF. This chain joins TRBV6-2 or TRBV6-3 and TRBJ2-1, with D maybe TRBD2 (6 bases). Germline V gene sequence: CDR1 MNHEY, CDR2 SVGEGT. The CDR3 covers 18 residues. V lost 6 bases to trimming and J lost 2 bases, with 23 bases between them.

The V and J genes are TRBV11-2 and TRBJ1-4; D unresolved. Germline V gives CDR1 SGHAT, CDR2 FQNNGV. The V gene lost 1 base and the J gene lost 8 bases, with 8 bases spanning the gap. This CDR3 spans 13 amino acids. DNA of the CDR3: TGTGCCAGCAGCTTAGGTGTTGGGGAAAAACTGTTTTTT. Translation gives CASSLGVGEKLFF. The full variable domain, with the rest looked up from reference TRBV11-2 and TRBJ1-4, is EAGVAQSPRYKIIEKRQSVAFWCNPISGHATLYWYQQILGQGPKLLIQFQNNGVVDDSQLPKDRFSAERLKGVDSTLKIQPAKLEDSAVYLCASSLGVGEKLFFGSGTQLSVL.

There are a few counts of this clone. The chain joins TRBV28 to TRBJ1-1, with 7 bases aligning to TRBD1. This CDR3 comprises 15 residues. Germline V lookup: CDR1 MDHEN, CDR2 SYDVKM. The J segment lost 2 bases and the V segment lost 5 bases, leaving 8 bases of the junction unmatched. The CDR3 loop is CASSPRQGYNTEAFF. In DNA form, the CDR3 reads TGTGCCAGCAGTCCAAGACAGGGATACAACACTGAAGCTTTCTTT.

The chain recombines TRBV5-1 with TRBJ2-7; no firm D call. Between the trimmed V and J ends, which lost 4 bases and 5 bases, there was a span of 10 bases. The CDR3 contains 12 residues. Germline CDR1 is SGHRS and CDR2 is YFSETQ. The CDR3 coding sequence is TGCGCCAGCAGCCCGTCGGCGGACGAGCAGTACTTC. It specifies CASSPSADEQYF.

The V gene is TRBV20-1, the J gene TRBJ2-7; no firm D call. Trimming removed 6 bases from V and 3 bases from J, with 9 bases in between. This CDR3 contains 11 residues. Germline CDR1 and CDR2: DFQATT and SNEGSKA (reference sequence). CDR3 in amino acids: CSASPLYEQYF. The CDR3 nucleotides are TGCAGTGCGTCCCCGCTCTACGAGCAGTACTTC.

The chain is built from TRBV6-5 and TRBJ2-3; 8 bases are a match to TRBD2. The germline V gene has CDR1 MNHEY and CDR2 SVGAGI. CDR3 length: 14 residues. V shed 8 bases and J 3 bases; nucleotides not matched to a gene: 7. CDR3: CASSGGLETDTQYF. For the CDR3, the DNA is TGTGCCAGCTCCGGGGGACTAGAGACAGATACGCAGTATTTT.

This chain joins TRBV7-8 and TRBJ2-6, with unresolved D. CDR3 length: 12 amino acids. Trimming stripped 3 bases from V and 7 bases from J, with 4 bases between. Germline V gene sequence: CDR1 SGHVS, CDR2 FQNEAQ. The CDR3 loop reads CASSLGANVLTF. The CDR3 DNA reads as TGTGCCAGCAGCTTGGGAGCCAACGTCCTGACTTTC.

The chain joins TRBV5-1 to TRBJ2-1; tentatively, D is TRBD2 (7 bases). V was pared by 0 bases and J by 9 bases, with 19 bases between. The CDR3 runs to 16 residues. CDR1 and CDR2 (germline): SGHRS, YFSETQ. Here the CDR3 reads CASSLEGGRRMGEQFF. Here the CDR3 DNA reads TGCGCCAGCAGCTTGGAGGGGGGGCGTCGTATGGGTGAGCAGTTCTTC.

The chain carries TRBV3-1 (or the pseudogene TRBV3-2) and TRBJ1-1, with a tentative D call TRBD1 (5 bases). CDR1 LGHDT and CDR2 YNNKEL come from the germline V gene (reference sequence). With 3 bases removed from V and 4 bases from J, the gap between germline ends came to 9 bases. The CDR3 consists of 13 residues. CDR3 loop: CASSQQGTTEAFF. The CDR3 nucleotides read TGTGCCAGCAGCCAGCAGGGTACCACTGAAGCTTTCTTT.

This clone was observed a single time. The chain employs TRBV7-2 and TRBJ2-5; no firm D call. The CDR3 consists of 17 residues. Per the germline V gene, CDR1 is SGHTA and CDR2 is FQGNSA. V gave up 1 base and J gave up 2 bases, with 17 bases separating them. This chain's CDR3 is CASSLGSGTSPQETQYF. As DNA, the CDR3 is TGTGCCAGCAGCTTAGGGTCCGGAACTTCCCCTCAAGAGACCCAGTACTTC.

This sequence joins TRBV6-2 or TRBV6-3 and TRBJ2-7; D gene uncertain. Trimming cost V 3 bases and J 2 bases, with 8 bases left between them. The CDR3 sequence is 13 residues long. The V gene's germline CDR1 is MNHEY and CDR2 SVGEGT. The chain's CDR3 is CASSYGLTYEQYF. The CDR3 DNA follows: TGTGCCAGCAGTTATGGCCTAACCTACGAGCAGTACTTC.

The chain links TRBV23-1 to TRBJ1-5, with a possible D match to TRBD1 (6 bases). TRBV23-1 carries the ORF label, with uncertain function. This CDR3 is built from 17 residues. V was trimmed by 6 bases and J by 4 bases, leaving 22 bases between them. CDR3 bases: TGCGCCAGCAGCCACCCCAAGGCAGGGGAGGTTAATCAGCCCCAGCATTTT. Amino acids: CASSHPKAGEVNQPQHF.

The rearrangement joins TRBV3-1 (or the pseudogene TRBV3-2) to TRBJ1-1; no clear D gene. This CDR3 is 14 amino acids long. Deletions cut 0 bases from V and 4 bases from J, with 9 bases between. Per germline, CDR1 LGHDT and CDR2 YNNKEL (reference sequence). DNA of the CDR3: TGTGCCAGCAGCCAAGACCTCCGGGGCACTGAAGCTTTCTTT. This gives the protein CASSQDLRGTEAFF.

This chain uses TRBV30 with TRBJ1-6; D might be TRBD1 (5 bases). This CDR3 is 15 amino acids long. Trimming took 3 bases from V and 10 from J, leaving 19 bases between them. Germline CDR1 GTSNPN, CDR2 SVGIG (reference sequence). The CDR3 loop reads CAWRVPAGLGSPLHF. In nucleotides, the CDR3 is TGTGCCTGGAGAGTACCGGCAGGGCTGGGCTCACCCCTCCACTTT. The variable domain in full, with the rest retrieved from reference TRBV30 and TRBJ1-6, is SQTIHQWPATLVQPVGSPLSLECTVEGTSNPNLYWYRQAAGRGLQLLFYSVGIGQISSEVPQNLSASRPQDRQFILSSKKLLLSDSGFYLCAWRVPAGLGSPLHFGNGTRLTVT.

This sequence joins TRBV12-5 and TRBJ2-5, with D uncertain. Trimming left V 1 base short and J 2 bases short, with 8 bases between. The CDR3 has 14 residues. Germline values: CDR1 LGHNT, CDR2 FRNRAP. CDR3 sequence: CASGLGSGQETQYF. As DNA, the CDR3 is TGTGCTAGTGGTTTGGGGTCTGGGCAAGAGACCCAGTACTTC.

The chain couples TRBV7-2 to TRBJ2-7; D might be TRBD1 (6 bases). V shed 5 bases and J shed 6 bases, with 17 bases lying between them. From germline, CDR1 is SGHTA and CDR2 FQGNSA. The CDR3 totals 14 residues. CDR3: CASSVWDTGVEQYF. The DNA for the CDR3 is TGTGCCAGCAGCGTATGGGACACAGGAGTCGAGCAGTACTTC.

This clone was observed a single time. V usage is TRBV6-2 or TRBV6-3 and J usage is TRBJ1-2, with 7 bases matching TRBD1. The CDR3 has 17 residues. The V segment lost 6 bases and the J segment 5 bases; nucleotides outside the gene matches: 18. Germline V gene sequence: CDR1 MNHEY, CDR2 SVGEGT. CDR3 sequence: CASSPGTANLFQYGYTF. The CDR3 DNA is TGTGCCAGCAGCCCCGGGACAGCCAACTTATTTCAATATGGCTACACCTTC.